This T cell receptor (beta chain) appears in the sequencing data of a study of cytomegalovirus exposure and HLA in healthy donors. Study-wide background: Genetic ancestry analysis placed 75% to 85% of the roughly 400 donors that were genotyped in the Caucasian-associated cluster.

Note on this clone: What it recognizes is unknown. At the DNA level, this CDR3 is encoded by other sequences in the same sample as well.

Notes on the study in general: Later work associated roughly 15,000 TCR beta sequences with HLA alleles at 0.05 false discovery rate.

The PCR contained 60 Vbeta and 13 Jbeta primers. Methods used by the authors: As a later analysis found, there were approximately 80 million unique TCR beta chains, of which roughly 11 million were shared. Method: immunoSEQ multiplex PCR; TCRdb's copy keeps in-frame clones and lacks some. D and trimming were read from the DNA, whereas the V and J calls and clone size are those reported in that table. The sample records about 180,000 clones, approximately 80% being singletons. Germline assignment: CDR1 SGDLS and CDR2 YYNGEE. V lost 4 bases and J lost 3; bases outside the gene matches: 6. The length of the CDR3 is 14 residues.

The receptor's source is a man younger than 35 in good health and CMV-seronegative. The sample consisted of PBMCs. The gene calls are TRBV9 and TRBJ2-7; 8 nucleotides match TRBD1. CDR3 DNA sequence: TGTGCCAGCAGCCCTGGACAGGGAAACTACGAGCAGTACTTC. It codes for CASSPGQGNYEQYF.